Each of the 22 T cell receptor beta chains below was sequenced from the same sample in a study of shared clonotypes between healthy human individuals. The method was immunoSEQ multiplex PCR; TCRdb's version includes in-frame clones alone and lacks a portion of them. The data hold hundreds of thousands of clones, with roughly 97% observed a single time. Sequenced input: naive CD4+ T cells sorted from blood. Regarding subset: CD45RA+ positively selected. Receptors were obtained from a woman aged 25 to 39 in good health.

The chain joins TRBV28 to TRBJ2-1; 9 positions match TRBD2. The germline gives CDR1 MDHEN, CDR2 SYDVKM. This CDR3 is 15 amino acids long. Trimming at V came to 2 bases and at J to 4 bases, leaving 3 bases not matched to a gene. CDR3 in amino acids: CASSLGGRDYNEQFF. The CDR3 nucleotides read TGTGCCAGCAGTTTAGGCGGGAGGGATTACAATGAGCAGTTCTTC.

The rearrangement joins TRBV5-1 to TRBJ2-2, with D perhaps matching TRBD1 (6 bases). The ends were cut back, 5 bases at V and 0 bases at J, with 11 bases in the middle. Germline V gene sequence: CDR1 SGHRS, CDR2 YFSETQ. The CDR3 consists of 15 residues. The CDR3 loop is CASSSRTANTGELFF. The CDR3 DNA reads as TGCGCCAGCAGTTCACGGACAGCGAACACCGGGGAGCTGTTTTTT.

The chain has TRBV28 and TRBJ2-5, with a tentative D call TRBD2 (6 bases). Germline V gives CDR1 MDHEN, CDR2 SYDVKM. There are 14 residues in the CDR3. Trimming took 3 bases from V and 4 from J, leaving 12 bases between them. CDR3 sequence: CASSFTPGLETQYF. In DNA, the CDR3 is TGTGCCAGCAGTTTTACCCCGGGACTAGAGACCCAGTACTTC.

A remark on this clone: At the DNA level, this CDR3 is encoded by other sequences in the same sample as well. V usage is TRBV5-1 and J usage is TRBJ2-1, with 13 bases matching TRBD2. The J segment lost 10 bases and the V segment lost 1 base, leaving 5 bases of the junction unmatched. The V gene's germline CDR1 is SGHRS and CDR2 YFSETQ. CDR3 length: 15 amino acids. In nucleotides, the CDR3 is TGCGCCAGCAGCTTGCTAGGACTAGCGGGAGACGAGCAGTTCTTC. Encoded protein: CASSLLGLAGDEQFF.

The chain links TRBV6-6 to TRBJ2-1, with D unclear. Trimming took 2 bases from V and 5 from J, leaving 13 bases between them. The CDR3 loop spans 15 amino acids. The V gene's germline CDR1 is MNHNY and CDR2 SVGAGI (reference sequence). The CDR3 sequence is CASSYNFRFNNEQFF. In nucleotides, the CDR3 is TGTGCCAGCAGTTACAACTTCCGGTTCAACAATGAGCAGTTCTTC.

The gene calls are TRBV5-1 and TRBJ2-5, with 10 positions matching TRBD2. From germline, CDR1 is SGHRS and CDR2 YFSETQ. V lost 4 bases and J lost 2; bases outside the gene matches: 14. The CDR3 sequence is 18 residues long. DNA for the CDR3: TGCGCCAGCAGCCCACGGAGCGGGAGGGCCTACGGTCAAGAGACCCAGTACTTC. Protein: CASSPRSGRAYGQETQYF.

This clone appeared a single time. The V and J genes are TRBV7-9 and TRBJ2-1; 12 bases line up with TRBD2. This CDR3 spans 14 amino acids. The V gene's germline CDR1 is SEHNR and CDR2 FQNEAQ (reference sequence). V trimming: 3 bases; J trimming: 7 bases; junction bases outside the gene matches: 1. DNA of the CDR3: TGTGCCAGCAGCTTGACTAGCGGGAGTAATGAGCAGTTCTTC. Translated: CASSLTSGSNEQFF.

This clone showed up just once. The chain couples TRBV5-1 to TRBJ2-5; unclear D gene. The CDR3 is made up of 11 amino acids. Germline CDR1 and CDR2: SGHRS and YFSETQ. Trimming cost V 0 bases and J 7 bases, with 4 bases left between them. The CDR3 DNA reads as TGCGCCAGCAGCTTGGAGGTGACCCAGTACTTC. Its translation is CASSLEVTQYF.

The chain joins TRBV18 to TRBJ2-1, with a possible D match to TRBD1 (6 bases). The CDR3 has 15 amino acids. Germline V gene lookup returns CDR1 KGHSH and CDR2 LQKENI. V was cut by 2 bases and J by 7 bases, with 15 bases left in between. DNA for the CDR3: TGTGCCAGCTCACCAAGAGGTGAGCAGGGGAATGAGCAGTTCTTC. It codes for CASSPRGEQGNEQFF.

The chain combines TRBV27 with TRBJ2-7; 13 positions agree with TRBD2. This CDR3 is 19 amino acids long. Per the germline V gene, CDR1 is MNHEY and CDR2 is SMNVEV (reference sequence). The V and J ends lost 1 base and 7 bases, in that order; junction bases with no gene match: 16. CDR3 nucleotide sequence: TGTGCCAGCAGTTTATACGGATATGGGGCACTAGCGGGAGGGGATGAGCAGTACTTC. Translation gives CASSLYGYGALAGGDEQYF.

This chain links TRBV5-1 with TRBJ1-1, with 8 bases that match TRBD1. V gave up 4 bases and J gave up 7 bases; unmatched junction bases: 6. The length of the CDR3 is 13 residues. Germline V CDR1 and CDR2: SGHRS, YFSETQ. CDR3 protein: CASSQGQGGEAFF. CDR3 DNA sequence: TGCGCCAGCAGCCAAGGACAGGGTGGTGAAGCTTTCTTT.

The count of this clone is one. The chain has TRBV11-2 and TRBJ2-5, with D possibly TRBD2 on 6 matching bases. The CDR3 contains 17 residues. Trimming removed 6 bases from V and 5 bases from J, with 25 bases in between. Germline V lookup: CDR1 SGHAT, CDR2 FQNNGV. The CDR3 sequence: CASREGRGRGLLETQYF. For the CDR3, the DNA is TGTGCCAGCAGGGAGGGACGGGGGAGAGGGTTACTGGAGACCCAGTACTTC.

The genes are TRBV19 and TRBJ1-2; 7 bases match TRBD1. The V and J ends lost 7 bases and 4 bases, in that order; junction bases with no gene match: 12. The CDR3 has 15 amino acids. The V gene's germline CDR1 is LNHDA and CDR2 SQIVND (reference sequence). CDR3 DNA sequence: TGTGCCAGTACCGAACCGGACAGGCCGTTCTATGGCTACACCTTC. Translating it yields CASTEPDRPFYGYTF.

This chain connects TRBV9 to TRBJ1-2; D remains unclear. Trimming left V 0 bases short and J 8 bases short, with 11 bases between. CDR1 and CDR2 (germline): SGDLS, YYNGEE. This CDR3 spans 13 amino acids. CDR3 residues: CASSVDEGWGYTF. The CDR3 DNA reads as TGTGCCAGCAGCGTAGACGAAGGGTGGGGCTACACCTTC.

The chain couples TRBV13 to TRBJ2-7, with D unclear. V dropped 0 bases and J dropped 3 bases, with 6 bases sitting between them. Germline-derived CDR1 and CDR2 are PRHDT and FYEKMQ (reference sequence). The CDR3 spans 13 residues. CDR3 sequence: CASSLGQFYEQYF. The CDR3 DNA is TGTGCCAGCAGCTTAGGACAATTCTACGAGCAGTACTTC.

The V and J genes are TRBV18 and TRBJ2-7; D not certain. This CDR3 spans 11 amino acids. Germline values: CDR1 KGHSH, CDR2 LQKENI. Trimming took off 2 bases at V and 7 bases at J, with 6 bases between the two ends. The CDR3 sequence is CASSPGVEQYF. Written as DNA, the CDR3 is TGTGCCAGCTCACCAGGCGTGGAGCAGTACTTC.

This sequence joins TRBV6-4 and TRBJ2-5, with D perhaps TRBD2 (5 bases). There are 16 residues in the CDR3. Germline CDR1 and CDR2: MRHNA and SNTAGT. Trimming left V 2 bases short and J 3 bases short, with 16 bases between. The CDR3 DNA reads TGTGCCAGCAGTGACGCGTCTTGGCGGGTCAAAGAGACCCAGTACTTC. This encodes CASSDASWRVKETQYF.

The J gene is TRBJ2-5, the V gene TRBV2; no clear D. Germline values: CDR1 SNHLY, CDR2 FYNNEI. Trimming shortened V by 8 bases and J by 2 bases, and 12 bases separated the two germline ends. This CDR3 has 13 amino acids. The CDR3 DNA is TGTGCCAGCGCGTCGACCAGACAAGAGACCCAGTACTTC. This gives the protein CASASTRQETQYF.

This chain uses TRBV11-2 with TRBJ2-2; D is unresolved. The V gene lost 2 bases and the J gene lost 1 base, with 11 bases spanning the gap. This CDR3 is 16 amino acids long. CDR1 is SGHAT, CDR2 FQNNGV, per germline. DNA of the CDR3: TGTGCCAGCAGCTTACAACGGGCCGGGAACACCGGGGAGCTGTTTTTT. Translation: CASSLQRAGNTGELFF. Combining the CDR3 with reference TRBV11-2 and TRBJ2-2 gives the whole variable domain EAGVAQSPRYKIIEKRQSVAFWCNPISGHATLYWYQQILGQGPKLLIQFQNNGVVDDSQLPKDRFSAERLKGVDSTLKIQPAKLEDSAVYLCASSLQRAGNTGELFFGEGSRLTVL.

The chain links TRBV28 to TRBJ1-4; the D gene is possibly TRBD1 (6 bases). Germline V CDR1 and CDR2: MDHEN, SYDVKM. Trimming removed 5 bases at V and 5 bases at J, with 15 bases between. The CDR3 is 15 amino acids. In nucleotides, the CDR3 is TGTGCCAGCAGTCACCGGGGGGCAGGGAATGAAAAACTGTTTTTT. It is translated as CASSHRGAGNEKLFF.

J is TRBJ2-2 and V is TRBV19; D gene uncertain. V lost 6 bases and J lost 4, with 21 bases in between. CDR1 is LNHDA and CDR2 is SQIVND in the germline V gene (reference sequence). The CDR3 totals 17 residues. The CDR3 loop is CASRIGLILGGTGELFF. The CDR3 DNA sequence: TGTGCCAGTAGAATCGGCTTGATCCTGGGCGGCACCGGGGAGCTGTTTTTT.

The chain uses TRBV5-1 and TRBJ2-3, with 11 nucleotides matching TRBD2. CDR3 length: 16 amino acids. Per the germline V gene, CDR1 is SGHRS and CDR2 is YFSETQ. V lost 1 base and J lost 2; bases outside the gene matches: 3. DNA of the CDR3: TGCGCCAGCAGCTTGACTAGCGGGAGTATCACAGATACGCAGTATTTT. Protein sequence: CASSLTSGSITDTQYF.